The rows below give T cell receptor beta chains drawn from one sample of a study of blood T cell repertoires in COVID-19. This table comes from immunoSEQ multiplex PCR, and its TCRdb copy is limited to in-frame clones, with some not included. The table lists 70,000 to 85,000 clones, 70% to 90% of them singletons. The sample consisted of peripheral blood. These receptors were obtained from a woman aged 80 or over in a cohort sampled during active or convalescent COVID-19. CDR3s leave out the opening cysteine and the closing phenylalanine or tryptophan.

V	length	J	CDR3
TRBV2	11	TRBJ2-1	ASRDRFYNEQF
TRBV6-4	14	TRBJ2-7	ASINNLALKPYEQY
TRBV3-1/TRBV3-2	11	TRBJ1-4	ASGGRGEIKLF
TRBV5-1	13	TRBJ1-3	ASSLLAGAGNTIY
TRBV5-5	13	TRBJ1-5	ASSWAGAYNQPQH
TRBV30	11	TRBJ1-2	AWRRGANYGYT
TRBV5-1	9	TRBJ2-7	ASSPGVEQY
TRBV3-1/TRBV3-2	12	TRBJ2-7	ASSREVGRDEQY
TRBV7-8	14	TRBJ2-3	ASSERLAGGPDTQY
TRBV10-2	12	TRBJ2-7	ASSEASGIYEQY
TRBV6-1	13	TRBJ2-7	ASSDETGYYYEQY
TRBV27	13	TRBJ1-5	ASSSRQTSNQPQH
TRBV4-2	14	TRBJ2-1	ASSHSSGREHNEQF
TRBV3-1/TRBV3-2	14	TRBJ2-1	ASSQPAGGPYNEQF
TRBV9	13	TRBJ2-1	ASSVTGGSYNEQF
TRBV11-3	12	TRBJ1-2	ASSFAGPGYGYT
TRBV5-1	13	TRBJ2-7	ASSPGTPHSYEQY
TRBV29-1	14	TRBJ2-6	SVPTRTSSGANVLT
TRBV5-5	9	TRBJ2-2	ASRLLGELF
TRBV5-1	12	TRBJ1-1	ASSATGLNTEAF
TRBV29-1	11	TRBJ2-3	SLRQGSTDTQY
TRBV28	17	TRBJ2-7	ASSLSGTYIPNTVYEQY
TRBV19	10	TRBJ2-4	ASSNYGDIQY
TRBV5-1	16	TRBJ2-1	ASVPGLAGGPYINEQF
TRBV24-1	13	TRBJ2-5	ATSDPGQGEETQY
TRBV5-1	14	TRBJ2-7	ASSPTSGPLSYEQY
TRBV19	13	TRBJ1-5	ASSISAGGSQPQH
TRBV11-2	12	TRBJ2-1	ASSFGTGPNEQF
TRBV10-3	11	TRBJ1-3	AIMAEPGNTIY
TRBV6-5	10	TRBJ1-6	ASGWEGSPLH
TRBV11-2	13	TRBJ1-3	ASSLLRGTGNTIY
TRBV2	14	TRBJ1-1	ASRFTRTGRNTEAF
TRBV7-3	12	TRBJ2-7	ASSFAAGGYEQY
TRBV28	12	TRBJ2-1	ASMRASVPREQF
TRBV10-3	13	TRBJ2-3	AIQTGQGYTDTQY
TRBV7-2	11	TRBJ1-1	ASSLALTGKAF
TRBV12-3/TRBV12-4	10	TRBJ2-1	ASSMVSNEQF
TRBV5-1	13	TRBJ1-3	ASSRGTEPGNTIY
TRBV28	10	TRBJ1-1	ASSLSGWEAF
TRBV19	13	TRBJ1-5	ASSTQGAGNQPQH
TRBV12-3/TRBV12-4	11	TRBJ1-1	ASSLAGGTEAF
TRBV18	13	TRBJ2-7	ASSPTGTGGYEQY
TRBV2	12	TRBJ2-4	ASSATQPGNIQY
TRBV28	9	TRBJ2-7	ASSSHYEQY
TRBV19	15	TRBJ2-7	ASSIGTGLAGSYEQY
TRBV3-1/TRBV3-2	11	TRBJ1-4	ASSQGDSEKLF
TRBV4-2	13	TRBJ2-7	ASSQEGQGAYEQY
TRBV7-9	12	TRBJ1-1	ASSLRWTATEAF
TRBV7-8	11	TRBJ1-1	ASRYRGGTEAF
TRBV28	13	TRBJ1-4	AAHREAPTNEKLF
TRBV2	10	TRBJ1-5	ASSASVQPQH
TRBV15	10	TRBJ1-5	ATGGEVQPQH
TRBV27	12	TRBJ1-2	ASSSWTGRDGYT
TRBV5-6	12	TRBJ1-6	ASSLLTEGSPLH
TRBV3-1/TRBV3-2	15	TRBJ1-5	ASRPETGEVSNQPQH